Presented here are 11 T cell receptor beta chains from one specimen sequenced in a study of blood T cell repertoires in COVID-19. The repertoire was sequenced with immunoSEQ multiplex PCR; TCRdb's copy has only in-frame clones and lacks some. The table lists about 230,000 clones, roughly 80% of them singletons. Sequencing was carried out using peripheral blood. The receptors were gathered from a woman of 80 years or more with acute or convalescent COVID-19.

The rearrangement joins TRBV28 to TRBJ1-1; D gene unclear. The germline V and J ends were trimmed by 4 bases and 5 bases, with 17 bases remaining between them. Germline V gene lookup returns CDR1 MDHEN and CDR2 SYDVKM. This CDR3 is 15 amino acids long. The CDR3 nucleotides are TGTGCCAGCAGTTCCCCCGGGGTCTTAATGACTGAAGCTTTCTTT. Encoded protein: CASSSPGVLMTEAFF.

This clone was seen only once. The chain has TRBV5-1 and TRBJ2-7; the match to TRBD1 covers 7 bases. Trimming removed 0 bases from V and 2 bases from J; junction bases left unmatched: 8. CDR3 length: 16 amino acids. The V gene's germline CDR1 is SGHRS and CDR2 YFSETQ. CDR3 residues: CASSLEAGTVPYEQYF. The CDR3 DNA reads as TGCGCCAGCAGCTTGGAAGCCGGGACAGTCCCCTACGAGCAGTACTTC.

The DNA for the CDR3 is TGTGCCAGCAGTACAAGGGGTGGGGAGACCCAGTACTTC. Its protein is CASSTRGGETQYF. The chain couples TRBV27 to TRBJ2-5; D perhaps matches TRBD1 (5 bases). Germline V gives CDR1 MNHEY, CDR2 SMNVEV (reference sequence). Trimming cost V 5 bases and J 5 bases, with 12 bases left between them. There are 13 residues in the CDR3.

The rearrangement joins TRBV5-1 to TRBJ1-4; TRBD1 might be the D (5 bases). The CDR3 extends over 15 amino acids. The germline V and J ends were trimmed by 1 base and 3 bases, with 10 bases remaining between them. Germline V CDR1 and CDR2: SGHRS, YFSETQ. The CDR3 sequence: CASSLTGGANEKLFF. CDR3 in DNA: TGCGCCAGCAGCTTGACGGGAGGGGCTAATGAAAAACTGTTTTTT. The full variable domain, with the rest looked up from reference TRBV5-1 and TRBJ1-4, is KAGVTQTPRYLIKTRGQQVTLSCSPISGHRSVSWYQQTPGQGLQFLFEYFSETQRNKGNFPGRFSGRQFSNSRSEMNVSTLELGDSALYLCASSLTGGANEKLFFGSGTQLSVL.

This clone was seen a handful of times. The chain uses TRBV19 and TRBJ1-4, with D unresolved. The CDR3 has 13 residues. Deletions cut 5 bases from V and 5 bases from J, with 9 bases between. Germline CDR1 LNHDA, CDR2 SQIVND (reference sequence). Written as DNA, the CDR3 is TGTGCCAGTAGTGGTACAATGAATGAAAAACTGTTTTTT. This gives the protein CASSGTMNEKLFF.

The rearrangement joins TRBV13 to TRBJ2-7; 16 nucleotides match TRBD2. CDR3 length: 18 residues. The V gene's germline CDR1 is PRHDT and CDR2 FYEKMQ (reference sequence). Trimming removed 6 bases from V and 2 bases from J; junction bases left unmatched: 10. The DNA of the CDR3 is TGTGCCAGCAGACTGTCCGGGACTAGCGGGAGGGGTACCTACGAGCAGTACTTC. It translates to CASRLSGTSGRGTYEQYF.

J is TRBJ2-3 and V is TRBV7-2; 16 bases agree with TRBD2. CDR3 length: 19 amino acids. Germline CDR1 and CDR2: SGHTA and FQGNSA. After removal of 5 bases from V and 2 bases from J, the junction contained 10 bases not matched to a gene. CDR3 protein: CASSPGTSGRVPFTDTQYF. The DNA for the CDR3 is TGTGCCAGCAGCCCAGGGACTAGCGGGAGGGTCCCCTTCACAGATACGCAGTATTTT.

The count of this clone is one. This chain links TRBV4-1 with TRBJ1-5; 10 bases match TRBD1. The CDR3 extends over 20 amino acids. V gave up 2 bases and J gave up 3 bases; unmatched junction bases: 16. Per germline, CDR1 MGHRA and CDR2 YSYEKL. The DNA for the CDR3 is TGCGCCAGCAGCCAACCCGCCGGGACAGGGGCTCTAGTCTCCAATCAGCCCCAGCATTTT. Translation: CASSQPAGTGALVSNQPQHF.

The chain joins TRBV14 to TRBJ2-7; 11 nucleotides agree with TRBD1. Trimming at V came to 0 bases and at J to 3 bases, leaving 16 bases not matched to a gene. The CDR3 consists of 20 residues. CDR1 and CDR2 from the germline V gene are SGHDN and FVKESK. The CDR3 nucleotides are TGTGCCAGCAGCCAAGATACACGGGACAGGGGGGACTTTAACCTCTACGAGCAGTACTTC. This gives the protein CASSQDTRDRGDFNLYEQYF.

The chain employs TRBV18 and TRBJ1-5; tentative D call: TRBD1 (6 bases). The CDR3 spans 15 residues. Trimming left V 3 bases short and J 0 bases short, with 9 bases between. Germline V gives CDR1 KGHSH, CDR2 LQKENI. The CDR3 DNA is TGTGCCAGCTCACCGGACAGCTATAGCAATCAGCCCCAGCATTTT. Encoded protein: CASSPDSYSNQPQHF. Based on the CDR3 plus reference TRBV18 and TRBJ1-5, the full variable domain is NAGVMQNPRHLVRRRGQEARLRCSPMKGHSHVYWYRQLPEEGLKFMVYLQKENIIDESGMPKERFSAEFPKEGPSILRIQQVVRGDSAAYFCASSPDSYSNQPQHFGDGTRLSIL.

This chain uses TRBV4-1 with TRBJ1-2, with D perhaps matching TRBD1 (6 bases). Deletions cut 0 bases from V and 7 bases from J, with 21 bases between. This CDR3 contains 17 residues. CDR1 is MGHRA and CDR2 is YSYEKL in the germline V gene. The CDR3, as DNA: TGCGCCAGCAGCCAAGATCGCCTTGCGCGGGGGGCCAGTGGCTACACCTTC. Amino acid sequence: CASSQDRLARGASGYTF.